A selection of T cell receptor beta chains follows, all from one sample in a study of shared clonotypes between healthy human individuals. Sequencing was performed with immunoSEQ multiplex PCR; in TCRdb, only in-frame clones are kept and a portion is missing. The sample has some 1 million clones; about 75% are singletons. Sample: memory CD4+ T cells sorted from blood. These receptors were taken from a man aged 18-30 years in good health. CDR3s include the opening cysteine and the closing phenylalanine or tryptophan. Each record gives: V gene, J gene, D gene, clone size, CDR3 DNA, CDR3 protein. A D gene is named only where the DNA matches it firmly. Rows may omit the clone size; those that give it use once, few, many or a size class.

TRBV19,TRBJ2-7,TRBD1,-,TGTGCCAGTAGTTCTACGGACAGGGTAGACGAGCAGTACTTC,CASSSTDRVDEQYF
TRBV6-1,TRBJ1-2,-,-,TGTGCCAGCGGTAAAGACGGCGGCAATAACTATGGCTACACCTTC,CASGKDGGNNYGYTF
TRBV28,TRBJ2-3,TRBD1,many,TGTGCCAGCAGATCAACAGGGGGCCCCACAGATACGCAGTATTTT,CASRSTGGPTDTQYF
TRBV5-4,TRBJ2-5,-,-,TGTGCCAGCAGACGACGACAGCAAGAGACCCAGTACTTC,CASRRRQQETQYF
TRBV14,TRBJ2-7,-,once,TGTGCCAGCAGCCAAATGGAGGTTCGGGGCGAGCAGTACTTC,CASSQMEVRGEQYF
TRBV2,TRBJ2-2,-,-,TGTGCCAGCAGTGAAACCCAAACCACCACCGGGGAGCTGTTTTTT,CASSETQTTTGELFF
TRBV2,TRBJ2-5,-,-,TGTGCCAGCAATAGACCACAAGAGACCCAGTACTTC,CASNRPQETQYF
TRBV5-6,TRBJ2-7,TRBD2,-,TGTGCCAGCAGCACCCTAGCGGGAGGGCCCTACGAGCAGTACTTC,CASSTLAGGPYEQYF
TRBV5-4,TRBJ2-5,-,-,TGTGCCAGCAGCTCCCAGGGGGAGACCCAGTACTTC,CASSSQGETQYF
TRBV4-1,TRBJ1-5,-,-,TGCGCCAGCAGCCAGGGCGGCCTGAATGGCGGTCAGCCCCAGCATTTT,CASSQGGLNGGQPQHF
TRBV7-2,TRBJ2-4,-,-,TGTGCCAGCAGCTTAGCGGGGGGGGCTAATAAAAACATTCAGTACTTC,CASSLAGGANKNIQYF
TRBV4-1,TRBJ1-6,-,-,TGCGCCAGCAGCCAAGTTCCGGGATTTAATTCACCCCTCCACTTT,CASSQVPGFNSPLHF
TRBV19,TRBJ1-2,-,-,TGTGCCAGTAGTATAGGCTCGACTAACTATGGCTACACCTTC,CASSIGSTNYGYTF
TRBV4-1,TRBJ2-2,TRBD2,-,TGCGCCAGCCGGACTAGCGGGGACACCGGGGAGCTGTTTTTT,CASRTSGDTGELFF
TRBV5-6,TRBJ2-5,TRBD2,-,TGTGCCAGCAGCTACTTAGCGGGAAACGAAGAGACCCAGTACTTC,CASSYLAGNEETQYF
TRBV6-1,TRBJ2-3,-,-,TGTGCCAGCAGCGCAGGGGATGGCACAGATACGCAGTATTTT,CASSAGDGTDTQYF
TRBV2,TRBJ1-2,TRBD1,-,TGTGCCACCCAGGGGGACAGGCCGATCGAGGGCTACACCTTC,CATQGDRPIEGYTF
TRBV27,TRBJ1-1,-,once,TGTGCCAGCAGTCCTCCGGGGAAGCCCCAAAAAAAAGCTTTCTTT,CASSPPGKPQKKAFF
TRBV27,TRBJ1-2,TRBD1,-,TGTGCCAGCAGTTTCCGGGACAGGGACTATGGCTACACCTTC,CASSFRDRDYGYTF
TRBV6-6,TRBJ1-5,-,-,TGTGCCAGCACTATCCTATATAGCAATCAGCCCCAGCATTTT,CASTILYSNQPQHF
TRBV10-3,TRBJ2-3,TRBD2,once,TGTGCCATCAATAATGGGGGGGACACAGATACGCAGTATTTT,CAINNGGDTDTQYF
TRBV5-5,TRBJ2-2,-,once,TGTGCCAGCAGTACCTGGGCAGGGGAGCTGTTTTTT,CASSTWAGELFF
TRBV19,TRBJ2-2,TRBD1,once,TGTGTCAGTAGTATGGGACAGGGATCTCTCACCGGGGAGCTGTTTTTT,CVSSMGQGSLTGELFF
TRBV7-2,TRBJ2-3,-,-,TGTGCCAGCAGCTTTGCCAACACAGATACGCAGTATTTT,CASSFANTDTQYF
TRBV4-3,TRBJ2-3,TRBD2,-,TGCGCCAGCAGCCCCGGGACTAGCGGATCCACAGATACGCAGTATTTT,CASSPGTSGSTDTQYF
TRBV5-6,TRBJ1-6,-,few,TGTGCCAGCAGCCTGATTTACGGGAATTCACCCCTCCACTTT,CASSLIYGNSPLHF
TRBV6-6,TRBJ1-1,-,few,TGTGCCAGCAGTTACTCGACTAACACTGAAGCTTTCTTT,CASSYSTNTEAFF
TRBV7-2,TRBJ2-5,TRBD1,-,TGTGCCAGCAGCCTAGCACACGGCCTCACAGGGGGCGGAGAGACCCAGTACTTC,CASSLAHGLTGGGETQYF
TRBV5-1,TRBJ2-1,-,-,TGCGCCAGCAGCTCCCCCTTGAGCGGCGCATACAATGAGCAGTTCTTC,CASSSPLSGAYNEQFF
TRBV21-1,TRBJ1-5,-,-,TGTGCCAGCAGCAAAGACAGGGCTGAGAATGAACGAGGCAATCAGCCCCAGCATTTT,CASSKDRAENERGNQPQHF
TRBV7-2,TRBJ2-2,-,-,TGTGCCAGCAGCTTATCGGGCGTTGCTACCGGGGAGCTGTTTTTT,CASSLSGVATGELFF
TRBV19,TRBJ1-5,-,-,TGTGCCAGTAGTATAGAGGGGCAGCCCCAGCATTTT,CASSIEGQPQHF
TRBV10-2,TRBJ2-3,TRBD1,-,TGCGCCAGCACCAAGGGACAGATCGGAGATACGCAGTATTTT,CASTKGQIGDTQYF
TRBV13,TRBJ2-7,-,-,TGTGCCAGCAGCTTAAGGCGGGAAAATACGAGGCAGTACTTC,CASSLRRENTRQYF
TRBV7-9,TRBJ2-3,-,-,TGTGCCAGCAGGCTAAGTACAGGAAGCACAGATACGCAGTATTTT,CASRLSTGSTDTQYF
TRBV5-1,TRBJ1-4,-,-,TGCGCCAGCAGCTTGGCCGGCGGATCAACTAATGAAAAACTGTTTTTT,CASSLAGGSTNEKLFF
TRBV7-6,TRBJ2-2,TRBD1,-,TGTGCCAGCAGCTTAGGGGACAGGGACACCGGGGAGCTGTTTTTT,CASSLGDRDTGELFF
TRBV19,TRBJ2-6,TRBD1,-,TGTGCCAGTAGTGACAGGGCTGGGGCCAACGTCCTGACTTTC,CASSDRAGANVLTF
TRBV19,TRBJ2-2,TRBD2,-,TGTGCCAGTAGTATAATACTAGCGGGGCCGAACACCGGGGAGCTGTTTTTT,CASSIILAGPNTGELFF
TRBV6-6,TRBJ2-3,-,-,TGTGCCAGCAGAGAAGAGAAAGCCCCAGATACGCAGTATTTT,CASREEKAPDTQYF
TRBV11-2,TRBJ2-1,-,-,TGTGCCAGCAGCTCTCCAGGGACGAATGAGCAGTTCTTC,CASSSPGTNEQFF
TRBV6-6,TRBJ2-2,-,once,TGTGCCAGCAGTTACGTAGCGGCAACCGGGGAGCTGTTTTTT,CASSYVAATGELFF
TRBV5-1,TRBJ2-3,-,-,TGCGCCAGCAGACCCAGGGGAGGCACAGATACGCAGTATTTT,CASRPRGGTDTQYF
TRBV6-1,TRBJ1-5,TRBD1,-,TGTGCCAGCAGTACCGGACAGGGGCCCGTGCCCCAGCATTTT,CASSTGQGPVPQHF
TRBV6-4,TRBJ2-1,TRBD2,-,TGTGCCAGCAGTCGTGCCGGGACTAGCGGAAATGAGCAGTTCTTC,CASSRAGTSGNEQFF
TRBV11-2,TRBJ1-2,-,-,TGTGCCAGCAGCTCTCAGACGGCCCTATCTAACTATGGCTACACCTTC,CASSSQTALSNYGYTF
TRBV29-1,TRBJ2-2,TRBD1,-,TGCAGCGCCGGACAGGGCAGATTCGCGAACACCGGGGAGCTGTTTTTT,CSAGQGRFANTGELFF
TRBV4-1,TRBJ2-5,TRBD2,once,TGCGCCAGCAGCCCCGGGACTAGCGGGGGGGCGCAAGAGACCCAGTACTTC,CASSPGTSGGAQETQYF
TRBV27,TRBJ2-7,-,few,TGTGCCAGCGCCAGGCCGCCCTACGAGCAGTACTTC,CASARPPYEQYF
TRBV7-2,TRBJ2-3,TRBD2,-,TGTGCCAGCAGCTTAGCGACTAGCGGGGGGCAAGATACGCAGTATTTT,CASSLATSGGQDTQYF
TRBV2,TRBJ1-4,-,-,TGTGCCAGCAGTGAAGCGGTAAAAATGGTGGGACAAACTTGGATTAATGAAAAACTGTTTTTT,CASSEAVKMVGQTWINEKLFF
TRBV6-5,TRBJ1-2,-,-,TGTGCCAGCAGTGTAAATTATAACTATGGCTACACCTTC,CASSVNYNYGYTF
TRBV7-2,TRBJ1-1,-,once,TGTGCCAGCAGCTCACCTACAGGGATGAACACTGAAGCTTTCTTT,CASSSPTGMNTEAFF
TRBV7-3,TRBJ1-4,-,many,TGTGCCAGCAGCGACAGGCAGGGAGGAAAACTGTTTTTT,CASSDRQGGKLFF
TRBV10-2,TRBJ1-2,-,-,TGCGCCAGCAGCCTGGACTCAAACTATGGCTACACCTTC,CASSLDSNYGYTF
TRBV29-1,TRBJ2-2,-,-,TGCAGCGTTCCCGGTGGCACCGGGGAGCTGTTTTTT,CSVPGGTGELFF
TRBV29-1,TRBJ1-5,TRBD1,once,TGCAGCGTTGGGACAGGGGAACAGCCCCAGCATTTT,CSVGTGEQPQHF
TRBV5-1,TRBJ2-7,TRBD2,once,TGCGCCAGCAGCTTGGCAGGGCGGGGGAGCTCCTACGAGCAGTACTTC,CASSLAGRGSSYEQYF
TRBV2,TRBJ1-3,-,-,TGTGCCAGCAGTGCGACAAAAGCTTCTGGAAACACCATATATTTT,CASSATKASGNTIYF